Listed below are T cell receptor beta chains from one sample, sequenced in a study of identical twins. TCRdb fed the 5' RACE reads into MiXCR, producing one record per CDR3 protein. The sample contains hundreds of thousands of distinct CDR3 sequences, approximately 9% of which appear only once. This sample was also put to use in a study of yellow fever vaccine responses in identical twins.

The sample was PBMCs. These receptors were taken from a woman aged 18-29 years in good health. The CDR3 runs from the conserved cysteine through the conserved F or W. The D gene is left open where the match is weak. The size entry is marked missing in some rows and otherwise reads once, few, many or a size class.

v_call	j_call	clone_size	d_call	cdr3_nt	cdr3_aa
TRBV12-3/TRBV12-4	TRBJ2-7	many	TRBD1	TGTGCCAGCAGTTTAAATCAGGGGGCCAGCTCCTACGAGCAGTACTTC	CASSLNQGASSYEQYF
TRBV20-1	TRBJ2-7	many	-	TGCAGTGCTAGAGATCCGGCCTCCTACGAGCAGTACTTC	CSARDPASYEQYF
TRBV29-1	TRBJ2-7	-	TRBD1	TGCAGCGTTGAACCCACAGGGGCCACCTCCTACGAGCAGTACTTC	CSVEPTGATSYEQYF
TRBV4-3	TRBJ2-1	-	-	TGCGCCAGCAGCCAAGACCCGCCTGGCAATGAGCAGTTCTTC	CASSQDPPGNEQFF
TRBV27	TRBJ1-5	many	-	TGTGCCAGCACCCTACGGGGAAATAGCAATCAGCCCCAGCATTTT	CASTLRGNSNQPQHF
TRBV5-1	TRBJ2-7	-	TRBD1	TGCGCCAGCAGCTTACGACAGGGGGCATTTGAGCAGTACTTC	CASSLRQGAFEQYF
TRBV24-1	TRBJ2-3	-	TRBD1	TGTGCCACCAGTAACCGGGACAGGGGTACAGATACGCAGTATTTT	CATSNRDRGTDTQYF
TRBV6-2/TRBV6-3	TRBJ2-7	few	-	TGTGCCAGCTGTACTTACTACGAGCAGTACTTC	CASCTYYEQYF
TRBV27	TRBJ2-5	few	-	TGTGCCAGCAGTTTACAAGGGTTGGGGACAATAATGGGGAGACCCCAGTACTTC	CASSLQGLGTIMGRPQYF
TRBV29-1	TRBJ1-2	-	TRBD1	TGCAGCGTAAGGACAGGCGCACACCTTCCTTCTTTCTTC	CSVRTGAHLPSFF
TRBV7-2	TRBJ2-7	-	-	TGTGCCAGCAGCACCGTATACGAGCAGTACTTC	CASSTVYEQYF
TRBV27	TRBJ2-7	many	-	TGTGCCAGCAGTTTGCAGGGATTCTACGAGCAGTACTTC	CASSLQGFYEQYF
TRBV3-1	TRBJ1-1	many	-	TGTGCCAGCAGTCCGGCGATTAACAGGGCCACTGAAGCTTTCTTT	CASSPAINRATEAFF
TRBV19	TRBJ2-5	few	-	TGTGCCAGTAGTAGTCAGACAAGAACTGGGGACCAGTACTTC	CASSSQTRTGDQYF
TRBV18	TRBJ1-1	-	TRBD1	TGTGCCAGCTCACCACGGGACAGGGCTTTGAACACTGAAGCTTTCTTT	CASSPRDRALNTEAFF
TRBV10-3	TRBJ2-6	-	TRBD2	TGTGCCATCAGTGGAGGACTAACGGGAGGGCCGTCTGGGGCCAACGTCCTGACTTTC	CAISGGLTGGPSGANVLTF
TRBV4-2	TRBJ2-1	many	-	TGTGCCAGCAGCCAAGCCCGGGACACCTACAATGAGCAGTTCTTC	CASSQARDTYNEQFF
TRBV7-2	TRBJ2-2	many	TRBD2	TGTGCCAGCAGCCACGAGACTAGCGGCGACACCGGGGAGCTGTTTTTT	CASSHETSGDTGELFF
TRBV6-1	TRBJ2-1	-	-	TGTGCCAGGTCAGGGTTCTTAGACAATGAGCAGTTCTTC	CARSGFLDNEQFF
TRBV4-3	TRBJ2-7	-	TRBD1	TGCGCCAGCAGCCCAGACAGGGGTACTTCCTACGAGCAGTACTTC	CASSPDRGTSYEQYF
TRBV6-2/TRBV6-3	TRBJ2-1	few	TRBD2	TGTGCCAGCAGTTACAAGACAGCGGGAGAGGCAAACAATGAGCAGTTCTTC	CASSYKTAGEANNEQFF
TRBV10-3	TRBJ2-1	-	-	TGTGCCATCAGTGAAGGGGGAGTAGTGGGCAATGAGCAGTTCTTC	CAISEGGVVGNEQFF
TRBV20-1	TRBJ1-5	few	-	TGCAGTGCTAGAGAAACCGGGATAGATCAGCCCCAGCATTTT	CSARETGIDQPQHF
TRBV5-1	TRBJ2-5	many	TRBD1	TGCGCCAGCAGCGGGACGGGACAGTCCCAAGAGACCCAGTACTTC	CASSGTGQSQETQYF